The 27 T cell receptor beta chains listed next were all sequenced from one sample in a study of T cells in women clearing cervical HPV infection (dated by TCRdb to 2016 to 2019). Library generation was performed with the immunoSEQ multiplex PCR assay. This is the immuneACCESS table as TCRdb keeps it, with only in-frame sequences that have V and J called. A part of the clones is gone; compared with another copy, unresolved V genes explain less than half, and the rest is unexplained. Per the sample table, the count is about 48,000 clones. Jointly, the top ten make up about 1.5% of the sample. The sequencing sample was made of blood buffy coat. The receptors here all came from a woman between 18 and 75 years old with a cervical HPV16 infection that either progressed to CIN3+ or cleared (not recorded which).

Regarding this clone: Sequencing ends 3 residues short of the CDR3 end; the germline J gene provides the rest. This rearrangement joins TRBV20-1 to TRBJ2-7; 10 bases are shared with TRBD2. The germline V gene encodes CDR1 DFQATT and CDR2 SNEGSKA (reference sequence). The CDR3 has 13 residues. Trimming cost V 8 bases and J 4 bases; bases outside gene matches: 8. The part of the CDR3 DNA that was read is TGCAGTCGGGCTAGCGGGAGCAGGTACGAG. Translated: CSRASGSRYE. The CDR3 in its entirety is CSRASGSRYEQYF.

On this clone: The sequenced fragment ends 3 residues before the CDR3 boundary, so the rest is inferred from the germline J gene. The chain links TRBV7-2 to TRBJ1-2; 7 bases match TRBD1. In germline, CDR1 is SGHTA, CDR2 FQGNSA. The CDR3 loop spans 14 amino acids. V trimming: 7 bases; J trimming: 2 bases; junction bases outside the gene matches: 7. The CDR3 loop is CASTHQTGNYGYTF. The CDR3 bases that were read are TGTGCCAGCACCCATCAGACAGGGAACTATGGC.

As for this clone: The read ends 3 residues before the CDR3 terminus; that terminus is restored from the germline J gene. The rearrangement joins TRBV29-1 to TRBJ1-1; D remains unclear. The CDR3 totals 12 residues. V was clipped by 7 bases and J by 4 bases, with 13 bases between them. Germline CDR1 is SQVTM and CDR2 is ANQGSEA. The CDR3 sequence: CSGRHGVTEAFF. CDR3 DNA (partial): TGCAGCGGCCGCCACGGGGTCACTGAA.

As to this clone: The read is 3 residues too short to cover the CDR3 end, so that end is filled in from the germline J gene. The chain joins TRBV20-1 to TRBJ2-1, with 10 bases lining up with TRBD2. The V and J ends lost 5 bases and 8 bases, in that order; junction bases with no gene match: 6. Germline V gene data show CDR1 as DFQATT and CDR2 as SNEGSKA (reference sequence). The CDR3 has 13 amino acids. CDR3: CSASRGTSDEQFF. The CDR3 DNA, read in part, is TGCAGTGCTTCCAGGGGGACTAGCGATGAG.

For this clone: Read sequence stops 3 residues before the CDR3 end, and the germline J gene provides the missing end. V is TRBV2 and J is TRBJ1-6; 7 bases fit TRBD1. V trimming: 6 bases; J trimming: 9 bases; junction bases outside the gene matches: 8. The CDR3 spans 14 residues. Germline assignment: CDR1 SNHLY and CDR2 FYNNEI. The CDR3 DNA, read in part, is TGTGCCAGCAGCGACGGGACAGCCTTTTCACCC. Translation gives CASSDGTAFSP. The full CDR3 reads CASSDGTAFSPLHF.

Incomplete CDR3 DNA: TGTGCCAACGCTGCGGGAGGGCCGGTGGATGAG. Translation gives CANAAGGPVDE. From start to end, the CDR3 is CANAAGGPVDEQFF. This chain uses TRBV10-3 with TRBJ2-1, with TRBD2 matching 9 bases. The missing CDR3 end, 3 residues past where the read stops, is filled in from the germline J gene. This CDR3 comprises 14 residues. The trim removed 10 bases at V and 8 bases at J, leaving 12 bases unmatched. Looked up from germline, CDR1 is ENHRY and CDR2 is SYGVKD.

About this clone itself: The CDR3 end falls 3 residues outside the read, so it is completed with the germline J gene. The gene calls are TRBV19 and TRBJ1-4, with D maybe TRBD1 (5 bases). The germline CDR1 and CDR2 sequences are LNHDA and SQIVND (reference sequence). Trimming removed 3 bases from V and 3 bases from J, with 11 bases in between. This CDR3 has 15 residues. The CDR3 region is CASSIKGWANEKLFF. Partial CDR3 DNA: TGTGCCAGTAGTATTAAGGGGTGGGCTAATGAAAAA.

Remarks on this clone: The missing CDR3 end, 3 residues past where the read stops, is filled in from the germline J gene. This chain joins TRBV6-2 or TRBV6-3 and TRBJ2-5, with D unresolved. The CDR3 totals 13 residues. Germline CDR1 and CDR2: MNHEY and SVGEGT. Between the trimmed V and J ends, which lost 6 bases and 7 bases, there was a span of 15 bases. CDR3 sequence reads: CASSSTYKATQYF. CDR3 bases read: TGTGCCAGCAGCTCCACATATAAGGCGACC.

To note about this clone: The CDR3 end falls 3 residues outside the read, so it is completed with the germline J gene. This chain links TRBV5-1 with TRBJ2-7, with TRBD2 identical over 10 bases. The junction had 2 bases not matched to a gene; V was cut back by 2 bases and J by 3 bases. This CDR3 comprises 14 residues. Germline assignment: CDR1 SGHRS and CDR2 YFSETQ. This CDR3 reads CASSFSGGSYEQYF. The CDR3 DNA, read in part, is TGCGCCAGCAGCTTTAGCGGGGGGAGCTACGAG.

With regard to this clone: The read comes to an end 3 residues before the CDR3 does, leaving the germline J gene to fill in the end. This sequence joins TRBV12-3 or TRBV12-4 and TRBJ1-1; 7 nucleotides align to TRBD1. The CDR3 has 14 residues. The CDR3 loop is CASSRYRGREEAFF. The CDR3 DNA, read in part, is TGTGCCAGCAGTAGATACAGGGGTCGGGAAGAA.

With respect to this clone: The observed sequence ends 3 residues before the CDR3 terminus, with the missing tail filled in from the germline J gene. The J gene is TRBJ2-7, the V gene TRBV5-1, with D perhaps TRBD2 (7 bases). The V gene lost 1 base and the J gene lost 0 bases, with 14 bases spanning the gap. Germline CDR1 reads SGHRS; CDR2 reads YFSETQ. This CDR3 spans 16 amino acids. The CDR3 protein is CASSLLGGGSSYEQYF. Incomplete CDR3 DNA: TGCGCCAGCAGCTTGTTAGGGGGGGGCAGCTCCTACGAG. Full variable domain (rest looked up from reference TRBV5-1 and TRBJ2-7): KAGVTQTPRYLIKTRGQQVTLSCSPISGHRSVSWYQQTPGQGLQFLFEYFSETQRNKGNFPGRFSGRQFSNSRSEMNVSTLELGDSALYLCASSLLGGGSSYEQYFGPGTRLTVT.

Concerning this clone itself: The CDR3 is cut off 3 residues early in the read; its end comes from the germline J gene. The rearrangement links TRBV11-2 to TRBJ1-1; unclear D gene. CDR3 length equals 14 residues. The V end lost 1 base, the J end lost 1 base, and 7 bases lay between the germline ends. CDR1 and CDR2 (germline): SGHAT, FQNNGV. CDR3 DNA (partial): TGTGCCAGCAGCTTAGCTAACAGGAACACTGAA. Translation: CASSLANRNTE. The whole CDR3 is CASSLANRNTEAFF.

Remarks on this clone: The read halts 3 residues ahead of the CDR3 end, with the missing end drawn from the germline J gene. V is TRBV2 and J is TRBJ2-7; 7 nucleotides agree with TRBD1. Germline trimming cut 6 bases from V and 1 base from J; bases unmatched to any gene: 6. Looked up from germline, CDR1 is SNHLY and CDR2 is FYNNEI. CDR3 length: 14 residues. The CDR3 sequence is CASRKDRTSYEQYF. CDR3 bases read: TGTGCCAGCAGGAAGGACAGGACTTCCTACGAG.

A word on this clone: The CDR3 end lies 3 residues beyond the end of the read and is filled in from the germline J gene. This rearrangement joins TRBV5-8 to TRBJ2-1, with a tentative D call TRBD2 (6 bases). V was cut by 4 bases and J by 5 bases, with 13 bases left in between. CDR3 length: 14 residues. Per the germline V gene, CDR1 is SGHTS and CDR2 is YDEGEE. The sequenced CDR3 bases are TGTGCCAGCAGCGTCCGGGACTTAGACAATGAG. Amino acids: CASSVRDLDNE. The entire CDR3 protein reads CASSVRDLDNEQFF.

A remark on this clone: Its ends do not fully match the called genes, so a read error is possible. The CDR3 end is not reached by the read, which stops 3 residues before it; the germline J gene fills it in. The chain carries TRBV7-2 and TRBJ2-5; D is possibly TRBD2 (5 bases). Germline CDR1 SGHTA, CDR2 FQGNSA. This CDR3 has 14 amino acids. The DNA read from the CDR3 is TGTGCCAGCAGCTTAGGAGACTACCAGGAGACC. Translation: CASSLGDYQET. The entire CDR3 protein is CASSLGDYQETQYF.

A word on this clone: The read gets to within 3 residues of the CDR3 end, and the germline J gene fills in the rest. This chain joins TRBV20-1 and TRBJ1-2, with 8 bases matching TRBD1. This CDR3 has 15 residues. The V segment lost 1 base and the J segment 7 bases; nucleotides outside the gene matches: 11. The V gene's germline CDR1 is DFQATT and CDR2 SNEGSKA (reference sequence). The CDR3 bases that were read are TGCAGTGCTAGAGTAATTGGGGCAGGGGGCTCTGGC. This gives the protein CSARVIGAGGSG. The full CDR3 sequence reads CSARVIGAGGSGYTF.

With regard to this clone: A junction end diverges from the germline sequence, so it may reflect a read error. The CDR3 end lies 3 residues beyond the end of the read and is filled in from the germline J gene. The rearrangement uses TRBV5-4 and TRBJ2-3; TRBD2 is a possible D gene (7 bases). The CDR3 is 15 residues long. The germline CDR1 and CDR2 sequences are SGHNT and YYREEE (reference sequence). This chain's CDR3 is CATSWASGEGGTQYF. The part of the CDR3 DNA that was read is TGTGCCACCAGCTGGGCTAGCGGTGAGGGGGGTACG.

The DNA read from the CDR3 is TGCGCCAGCGAGCCGGGGGCTGGGGCCAACGTC. Translating it yields CASEPGAGANV. The complete CDR3 reads CASEPGAGANVLTF. This chain connects TRBV5-1 to TRBJ2-6; tentatively, D is TRBD2 (6 bases). Read data end 3 residues before the CDR3 end; the end is taken from the germline J gene. Trimming stripped 7 bases from V and 2 bases from J, with 10 bases between. Germline V gene lookup returns CDR1 SGHRS and CDR2 YFSETQ. The CDR3 length is 14 residues.

For this clone: The read ends 3 residues early relative to the CDR3; the germline J gene fills the gap. The rearrangement uses TRBV3-1 (or the pseudogene TRBV3-2) and TRBJ1-2, with D possibly TRBD1 on 6 matching bases. Trimming took off 4 bases at V and 6 bases at J, with 18 bases between the two ends. From germline, CDR1 is LGHDT and CDR2 YNNKEL (reference sequence). The CDR3 spans 15 residues. CDR3 region: CASSRKVDRRNGYTF. CDR3 bases read: TGTGCCAGCAGCCGCAAGGTCGACAGGCGGAATGGC.

Comments on this clone: The DNA ends 3 residues before the CDR3 does, and the rest of the CDR3 is filled in from the germline J gene. This chain links TRBV7-7 with TRBJ2-5; TRBD2 matches 11 bases. CDR1 and CDR2 from the germline V gene are SSHAT and FNYEAQ (reference sequence). J lost 2 bases, V lost 0 bases, and 5 bases had no gene match. This CDR3 contains 17 residues. The DNA read from the CDR3 is TGTGCCAGCAGCTTAGCGTTAGCGGGAGGGGAACAAGAGACC. Protein product: CASSLALAGGEQET. The whole CDR3 sequence is CASSLALAGGEQETQYF.

Worth noting for this clone: The CDR3 end lies 3 residues beyond the end of the read and is filled in from the germline J gene. The rearrangement uses TRBV27 and TRBJ2-3; D perhaps matches TRBD1 (5 bases). V was pared by 5 bases and J by 7 bases, with 19 bases between. The CDR3 is 15 amino acids. Germline V lookup: CDR1 MNHEY, CDR2 SMNVEV (reference sequence). The CDR3 sequence is CASSPRRQGSYTQYF. The covered CDR3 bases are TGTGCCAGCAGTCCCCGTCGGCAGGGTTCATATACG.

Details on this clone: The read falls 3 residues short of the CDR3 end, and the missing part is taken from the germline J gene. This chain uses TRBV10-3 with TRBJ2-3, with 13 bases that match TRBD2. The CDR3 is made up of 14 amino acids. Germline loops: CDR1 ENHRY, CDR2 SYGVKD. Trimming took 8 bases from V and 2 from J; bases not matched to a gene: 1. This CDR3 reads CAIGLAGDTDTQYF. The sequenced CDR3 bases are TGTGCCATCGGACTAGCGGGAGACACAGATACG.

Concerning this clone itself: The CDR3 goes on 3 residues after the read ends, and that part is filled in from the germline J gene. The rearrangement uses TRBV5-1 and TRBJ2-3, with D possibly TRBD2 on 5 matching bases. Germline-derived CDR1 and CDR2 are SGHRS and YFSETQ. This CDR3 spans 18 amino acids. Trimming took off 4 bases at V and 3 bases at J, with 24 bases between the two ends. CDR3 in amino acids: CASSPRRGVSGVTDTQYF. The CDR3 bases that were read are TGCGCCAGCAGCCCGAGACGGGGTGTCTCTGGGGTTACAGATACG.

To note about this clone: The read ends 3 residues before the CDR3 terminus; that terminus is restored from the germline J gene. The chain joins TRBV20-1 to TRBJ2-7, with 10 bases matching TRBD2. Germline CDR1 DFQATT, CDR2 SNEGSKA (reference sequence). CDR3 length equals 15 residues. The J segment lost 3 bases and the V segment lost 2 bases, leaving 7 bases of the junction unmatched. The CDR3 sequence: CSARRGTSELYEQYF. The CDR3 bases that were read are TGCAGTGCTAGACGGGGGACTAGCGAACTCTACGAG.

A note on this clone: The sequence runs out 3 residues before the end of the CDR3; the remainder is reconstructed from the germline J gene. The V and J genes are TRBV7-8 and TRBJ1-2; D remains unclear. In germline, CDR1 is SGHVS, CDR2 FQNEAQ. The CDR3 consists of 14 residues. V gave up 2 bases and J gave up 6 bases, with 13 bases separating them. The CDR3 spells CASSLSGSFNGYTF. The CDR3 bases that were read are TGTGCCAGCAGCTTATCGGGGAGTTTTAATGGC.

To note about this clone: The sequenced fragment ends 3 residues before the CDR3 boundary, so the rest is inferred from the germline J gene. The chain is built from TRBV20-1 and TRBJ1-4; D is unresolved. CDR1 is DFQATT, CDR2 SNEGSKA, per germline (reference sequence). This CDR3 has 16 residues. V gave up 3 bases and J gave up 4 bases, with 18 bases separating them. The CDR3 reads CSASDLPGESNEKLFF. The sequenced part of the CDR3 DNA is TGCAGTGCTAGCGATTTGCCCGGGGAGAGTAATGAAAAA.

In regard to this clone: The read terminates 3 residues before the CDR3 end, so the remaining end is supplied by the germline J gene. The chain recombines TRBV11-2 with TRBJ2-7; a weak D match, TRBD1 (5 bases). Germline values: CDR1 SGHAT, CDR2 FQNNGV. The CDR3 has 14 residues. Trimming stripped 4 bases from V and 6 bases from J, with 16 bases between. CDR3 residues: CASSSLGPGSEQYF. The sequenced CDR3 bases are TGTGCCAGCAGCTCCTTGGGGCCAGGATCCGAG. Full variable domain (missing parts from reference TRBV11-2 and TRBJ2-7): EAGVAQSPRYKIIEKRQSVAFWCNPISGHATLYWYQQILGQGPKLLIQFQNNGVVDDSQLPKDRFSAERLKGVDSTLKIQPAKLEDSAVYLCASSSLGPGSEQYFGPGTRLTVT.